This TCR beta chain comes out of a study of CXCR3-negative and CXCR3-positive naive CD8 T cells. Broader study findings: In CXCR3-positive naive cells, the TRB CDR3s were more hydrophobic than in CXCR3-negative naive cells.

The CDR3 loop spans 13 amino acids. Germline loops: CDR1 SGHTA, CDR2 FQGNSA. Preparation of TRB cDNA libraries relied on 5' RACE carrying UMI labels. TCRdb re-called the 5' RACE reads, yielding one record per CDR3 amino acid sequence without DNA. This table holds tens of thousands of distinct CDR3 sequences. Remarks on this clonotype: Antigen: not known.

This chain joins TRBV7-2 and TRBJ2-7; TCRdb gives TRBD1 as the D gene, but with no DNA this cannot be confirmed. The sequencing sample was made of naive CXCR3+ CD8+ T cells from blood. This sample's subset: CD45RO-CCR7+CD27+CD95- naive CD8+ T cells expressing CXCR3 (TNR3+). This sequence originates from a human donor in good health. Some clones in this sample may be carry-over from other donors' samples. CDR3 protein: CASARRGPYEQYF.